These 9 T cell receptor beta chains were all obtained from the same sample, sequenced in a study of cytomegalovirus exposure and HLA in healthy donors. Primers included in the PCR were 60 Vbeta and 13 Jbeta primers. Assay used: immunoSEQ multiplex PCR; TCRdb lists only in-frame clones, some missing. The table records about 100,000 clones, around 80% of them present only once. Source material: PBMCs. All receptors derive from a female donor in good health and CMV-seropositive.

The chain has TRBV15 and TRBJ2-1; 8 bases line up with TRBD2. The CDR3 is 16 residues long. Per germline, CDR1 LNHNV and CDR2 YYDKDF (reference sequence). Trimming took 1 base from V and 9 from J; bases not matched to a gene: 11. Written as DNA, the CDR3 is TGTGCCACCAGCAGAGGGCGGGGGGCCCTCCTGGGTGAGCAGTTCTTC. Protein product: CATSRGRGALLGEQFF.

On this clone: The junction does not match germline at one end; this may be a read error. This chain connects TRBV6-1 to TRBJ2-4; D perhaps matches TRBD1 (5 bases). Per germline, CDR1 MNHNS and CDR2 SASEGT. This CDR3 contains 16 residues. The CDR3 coding sequence is TGTGCCAGCAGTGAAGCGGCAGGGAAAGCAAAAAACATTCAGTGCTTC. Translation gives CASSEAAGKAKNIQCF.

The rearrangement joins TRBV7-2 to TRBJ2-3; no reliable D call. CDR3 length: 15 residues. V lost 1 base and J 3 bases, leaving 11 bases between the germline ends. Germline loops: CDR1 SGHTA, CDR2 FQGNSA. CDR3 residues: CASSLEVRRTDTQYF. As DNA, the CDR3 is TGTGCCAGCAGCTTAGAGGTGAGGCGGACAGATACGCAGTATTTT.

The table lists this clone with a few counts. CDR3: CAKRVRPHCYTF. The CDR3 region has the DNA TGTGCCAAAAGAGTCCGTCCCCACTGCTACACCTTC. J is TRBJ1-2 and V is TRBV6-6, with D unresolved. CDR3 size: 12 residues. V shed 10 bases and J shed 9 bases, with 18 bases lying between them. In germline, CDR1 is MNHNY, CDR2 SVGAGI (reference sequence).

The chain joins TRBV21-1 to TRBJ1-2; the D call in the table, TRBD1, was not verified against the DNA. TRBV21-1 has pseudogene status. The CDR3 extends over 17 amino acids. This CDR3 reads CASSKGPSDRESICYTF. The DNA for the CDR3 is TGTGCCAGCAGCAAGGGGCCCTCTGACAGGGAGTCGATCTGCTACACCTTC.

The rearrangement links TRBV7-2 to TRBJ2-3, with 10 bases lining up with TRBD1. V shed 0 bases and J 3 bases; nucleotides not matched to a gene: 3. The CDR3 contains 16 residues. Germline lookup yields CDR1 SGHTA and CDR2 FQGNSA. The CDR3 DNA reads as TGTGCCAGCAGCTTAGCGCTGGGACAGGGGACAGATACGCAGTATTTT. It translates to CASSLALGQGTDTQYF. Using reference TRBV7-2 and TRBJ2-3 for the parts outside the CDR3, the full variable domain is GAGVSQSPSNKVTEKGKDVELRCDPISGHTALYWYRQSLGQGLEFLIYFQGNSAPDKSGLPSDRFSAERTGGSVSTLTIQRTQQEDSAVYLCASSLALGQGTDTQYFGPGTRLTVL.

This chain's CDR3 is CASSLQGSSNQPQHF. CDR3 coding DNA: TGTGCCAGCAGCTTACAGGGATCGAGCAATCAGCCCCAGCATTTT. This chain connects TRBV7-2 to TRBJ1-5; maybe TRBD1 (5 bases). Trimming left V 2 bases short and J 1 base short, with 9 bases between. Germline lookup yields CDR1 SGHTA and CDR2 FQGNSA. CDR3 length: 15 amino acids.

The V and J genes are TRBV6-5 and TRBJ1-4; 11 bases map to TRBD1. Unmatched junction bases numbered 9, after V lost 7 bases and J lost 8 bases. The CDR3 totals 15 residues. Germline lookup yields CDR1 MNHEY and CDR2 SVGAGI. CDR3: CASTTPGQGDEKLFF. CDR3 nucleotide sequence: TGTGCCAGCACCACCCCGGGACAGGGGGACGAAAAACTGTTTTTT.

This clone was seen just once. The chain employs TRBV2 and TRBJ1-3, with D possibly being TRBD1 (6 bases). V dropped 6 bases and J dropped 0 bases, with 18 bases sitting between them. This CDR3 is 17 amino acids long. Germline V gives CDR1 SNHLY, CDR2 FYNNEI. The CDR3 is CASRYNGGGYSGNTIYF. The CDR3 DNA reads as TGTGCCAGCAGATATAATGGGGGCGGCTACTCTGGAAACACCATATATTTT.